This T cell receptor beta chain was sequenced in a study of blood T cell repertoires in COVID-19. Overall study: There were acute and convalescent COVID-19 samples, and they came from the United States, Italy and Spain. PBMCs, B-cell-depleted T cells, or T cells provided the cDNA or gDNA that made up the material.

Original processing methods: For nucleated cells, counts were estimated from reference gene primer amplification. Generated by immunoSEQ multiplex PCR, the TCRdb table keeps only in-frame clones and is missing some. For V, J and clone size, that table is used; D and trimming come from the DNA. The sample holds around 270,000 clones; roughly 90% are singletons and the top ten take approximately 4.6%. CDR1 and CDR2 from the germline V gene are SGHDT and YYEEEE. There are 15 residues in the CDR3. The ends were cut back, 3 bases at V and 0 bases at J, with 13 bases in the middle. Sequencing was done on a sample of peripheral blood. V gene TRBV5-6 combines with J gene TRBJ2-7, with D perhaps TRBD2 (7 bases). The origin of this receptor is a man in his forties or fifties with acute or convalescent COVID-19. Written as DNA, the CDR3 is TGTGCCAGCAGCTGGGGGGGCAGGAGCTCCTACGAGCAGTACTTC. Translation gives CASSWGGRSSYEQYF.